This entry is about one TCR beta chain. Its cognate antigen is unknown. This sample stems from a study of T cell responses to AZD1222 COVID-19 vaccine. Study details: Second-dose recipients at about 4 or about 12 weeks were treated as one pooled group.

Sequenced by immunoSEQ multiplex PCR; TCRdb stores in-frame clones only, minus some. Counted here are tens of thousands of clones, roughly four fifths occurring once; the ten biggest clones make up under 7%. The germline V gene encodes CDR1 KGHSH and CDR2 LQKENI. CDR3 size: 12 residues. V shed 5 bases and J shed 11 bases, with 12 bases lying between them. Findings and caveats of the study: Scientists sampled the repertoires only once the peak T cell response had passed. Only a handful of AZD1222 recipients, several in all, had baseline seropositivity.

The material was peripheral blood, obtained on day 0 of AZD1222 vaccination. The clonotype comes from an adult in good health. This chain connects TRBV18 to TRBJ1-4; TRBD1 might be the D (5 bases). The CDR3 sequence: CASSSGQSKLFF. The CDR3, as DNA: TGTGCCAGCTCATCAGGGCAGAGCAAACTGTTTTTT.